Listed below are T cell receptor beta chains from one sample, sequenced in a study of blood T cell repertoires in COVID-19. Using immunoSEQ multiplex PCR, the repertoire was profiled, and TCRdb retains in-frame clones only, with some absent. The sample holds some 220,000 clones, roughly 85% seen once. Material: peripheral blood. The source is a man aged 50 or older with COVID-19, enrolled during active disease. Each CDR3 is given with its conserved first and last residue. The D gene is left open where the match is weak. Rows may omit the clone size; those that give it use once, few, many or a size class.

TRBJ1-1 | - | - | TRBV3-1/TRBV3-2 | TGTGCCAGCAGCCGAGGGGGTTCTGAAGCTTTCTTT | CASSRGGSEAFF
TRBJ2-3 | TRBD2 | - | TRBV5-6 | TGTGCCAGCACTGAAAGCGGGGCTATGTATACGCAGTATTTT | CASTESGAMYTQYF
TRBJ2-7 | TRBD1 | - | TRBV7-2 | TGTGCCAGCAGCTTAGTAACCCTGTGGGGGACAGGGACCTACGAGCAGTACTTC | CASSLVTLWGTGTYEQYF
TRBJ2-3 | TRBD2 | - | TRBV30 | TGTGCCTGGAGGCTAGCGGGGGCGAGCACAGATACGCAGTATTTT | CAWRLAGASTDTQYF
TRBJ1-6 | TRBD1 | - | TRBV5-4 | TGTGCCAGCAGCTCTTACAGGGGAGACAATTCACCCCTCCACTTT | CASSSYRGDNSPLHF
TRBJ1-4 | - | once | TRBV19 | TGTGCCAGTAGTATAGATCTGACAAGCTGGCTGTTTTTT | CASSIDLTSWLFF
TRBJ2-2 | - | - | TRBV30 | TGTGCCTGGAGCGGGGAAGCGACCGGGGAGCTGTTTTTT | CAWSGEATGELFF
TRBJ1-4 | - | once | TRBV5-4 | TGTGCCAGCAGCCCGGGTGGTGAAAAACTGTTTTTT | CASSPGGEKLFF
TRBJ1-1 | - | - | TRBV10-1 | TGCGCCAGCAGTGAGTCAGGGGGAGATCGGTTGAACACTGAAGCTTTCTTT | CASSESGGDRLNTEAFF
TRBJ1-1 | - | few | TRBV29-1 | TGCAGCGGGTCAGGACACCTGAACACTGAAGCTTTCTTT | CSGSGHLNTEAFF
TRBJ2-5 | - | - | TRBV2 | TGTGCCAGCAGTGAACGGGAGACCCAGTACTTC | CASSERETQYF
TRBJ1-5 | - | - | TRBV6-4 | TGTGCCAGCAGTCCCCAAAACGGGCAGCCCCAGCATTTT | CASSPQNGQPQHF
TRBJ2-7 | TRBD2 | - | TRBV5-6 | TGTGCCAGCAGGGGGACTAGCGGGGGTGCCTACGAGCAGTACTTC | CASRGTSGGAYEQYF
TRBJ2-4 | - | - | TRBV7-9 | TGTGCCAGCAGCTCCTTTTCATACAGAGCCAAAAACATTCAGTACTTC | CASSSFSYRAKNIQYF
TRBJ2-5 | TRBD1 | - | TRBV7-8 | TGTGCCAGCACCCGGACAGGGGGCGTCTGGGAGACCCAGTACTTC | CASTRTGGVWETQYF
TRBJ2-5 | - | - | TRBV6-5 | TGTGCCAGCAGTTACAATCTGGGGCAGATAGAGACCCAGTACTTC | CASSYNLGQIETQYF
TRBJ2-7 | - | - | TRBV6-1 | TGTGCCAGCAGTGAAGCGTTCACAGGGCGAGGGTACGACGAGCAGTACTTC | CASSEAFTGRGYDEQYF
TRBJ1-5 | - | - | TRBV3-1/TRBV3-2 | TGTGCCAGCAGCCCAAGCCACAGCAATCAGCCCCAGCATTTT | CASSPSHSNQPQHF
TRBJ2-3 | TRBD2 | - | TRBV19 | TGTGCCAGTAGGGATATAGCGGGGAACACAGATACGCAGTATTTT | CASRDIAGNTDTQYF
TRBJ1-2 | - | - | TRBV14 | TGTGCCAGCAGCCAGATACAATTGCCGGGAAGCTACTTC | CASSQIQLPGSYF
TRBJ2-1 | TRBD2 | - | TRBV7-3 | TGTGCCAGCAGCCCGGGGACTAGCGGGGGGTTCTACAATGAGCAGTTCTTC | CASSPGTSGGFYNEQFF
TRBJ2-3 | - | - | TRBV5-1 | TGCGCCAGCAGCTTGGGGGGGCGACAAGATACGCAGTATTTT | CASSLGGRQDTQYF
TRBJ1-1 | - | - | TRBV5-6 | TGTGCCAGCAGCTTCTCCGGGAACACTGAAGCTTTCTTT | CASSFSGNTEAFF
TRBJ2-1 | TRBD2 | - | TRBV24-1 | TGTGCCACCAGTGACCAGACTAGCGGGGGACGCTCCTACAATGAGCAGTTCTTC | CATSDQTSGGRSYNEQFF
TRBJ1-4 | - | - | TRBV20-1 | TGCAGTGCTAGTGGTCGGGAGGGTCGGGGCTATGAAAAACTGTTTTTT | CSASGREGRGYEKLFF
TRBJ2-1 | - | - | TRBV30 | TGTGCCTGGAGTGTACTAGCTCGGGCAGATGAGCAGTTCTTC | CAWSVLARADEQFF
TRBJ1-2 | - | - | TRBV5-5 | TGTGCCAGCAGTCAAGACAGGCCCTCGCGGGGCTACACCTTC | CASSQDRPSRGYTF
TRBJ1-2 | TRBD1 | - | TRBV9 | TGTGCCAGCAGCTTGGGACAGTCCTATGGCTACACCTTC | CASSLGQSYGYTF
TRBJ2-1 | - | - | TRBV14 | TGTGCCAGCAGCCTACTCCGGGGAGGAGAGCAGTTCTTC | CASSLLRGGEQFF
TRBJ2-7 | - | - | TRBV11-2 | TGTGCCAGCAGCTTTGGCAGTTCCTACGAGCAGTACTTC | CASSFGSSYEQYF
TRBJ2-7 | - | - | TRBV29-1 | TGCAGCGTTGAGCGTAGACCCACAGGGCCGACCTACGAGCAGTACTTC | CSVERRPTGPTYEQYF
TRBJ2-7 | - | - | TRBV7-9 | TGTGCCAGCAGCCTACGAGGAGCCTACGAGCAGTACTTC | CASSLRGAYEQYF
TRBJ1-2 | - | - | TRBV12-5 | TGTGCTAGTGGTCTAGGCGTGGATAACTATGGCTACACCTTC | CASGLGVDNYGYTF
TRBJ1-2 | TRBD1 | - | TRBV28 | TGTGCCAGCAGTTTACCGGGGACAGGGATAGGCTACACCTTC | CASSLPGTGIGYTF
TRBJ1-1 | - | - | TRBV30 | TGTGCCTGGAAATATCCGGAGACTGAAGCTTTCTTT | CAWKYPETEAFF
TRBJ1-2 | - | - | TRBV18 | TGTGCCAGCTCATTTACGGGACTCCAGTATGGCTACACCTTC | CASSFTGLQYGYTF
TRBJ1-1 | - | - | TRBV28 | TGTGCCAGCAGTCCACGACAGTTAGGGACTGAAGCTTTCTTT | CASSPRQLGTEAFF
TRBJ2-2 | TRBD2 | - | TRBV7-3 | TGTGCCAGCAGCCCGCGAGGAGCGGGGGAGCCGAGATTGAACACCGGGGAGCTGTTTTTT | CASSPRGAGEPRLNTGELFF
TRBJ2-7 | - | many | TRBV11-2 | TGTGCCAGCAGCAATCGTCGGACAGCCTACGAGCAGTACTTC | CASSNRRTAYEQYF